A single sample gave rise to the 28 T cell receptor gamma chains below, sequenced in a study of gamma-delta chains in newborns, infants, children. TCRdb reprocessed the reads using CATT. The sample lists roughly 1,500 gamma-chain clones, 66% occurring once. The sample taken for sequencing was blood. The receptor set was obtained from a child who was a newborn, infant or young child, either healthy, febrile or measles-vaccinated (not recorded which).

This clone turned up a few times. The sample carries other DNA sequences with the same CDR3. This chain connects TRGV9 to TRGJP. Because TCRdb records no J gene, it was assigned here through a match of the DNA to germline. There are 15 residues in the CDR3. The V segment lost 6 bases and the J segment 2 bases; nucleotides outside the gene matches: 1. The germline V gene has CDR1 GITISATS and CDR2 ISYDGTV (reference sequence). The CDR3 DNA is TGTGCCTTGTGGAGGCAAGAGTTGGGCAAAAAAATCAAGGTATTT. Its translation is CALWRQELGKKIKVF.

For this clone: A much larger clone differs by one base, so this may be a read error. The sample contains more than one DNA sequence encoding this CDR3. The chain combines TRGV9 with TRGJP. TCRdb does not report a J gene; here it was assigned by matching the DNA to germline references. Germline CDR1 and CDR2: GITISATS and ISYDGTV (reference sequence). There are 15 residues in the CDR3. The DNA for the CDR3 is TGTGCCTTGTGGGAGGCGGAGTTGGGAAAAAAAATCAAGGTATTT. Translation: CALWEAELGKKIKVF.

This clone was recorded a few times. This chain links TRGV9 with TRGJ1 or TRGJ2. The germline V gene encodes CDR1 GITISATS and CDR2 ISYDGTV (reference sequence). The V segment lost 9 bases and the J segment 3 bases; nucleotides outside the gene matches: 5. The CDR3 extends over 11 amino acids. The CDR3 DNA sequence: TGTGCCTTGGGATTTTATTATAAGAAACTCTTT. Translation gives CALGFYYKKLF.

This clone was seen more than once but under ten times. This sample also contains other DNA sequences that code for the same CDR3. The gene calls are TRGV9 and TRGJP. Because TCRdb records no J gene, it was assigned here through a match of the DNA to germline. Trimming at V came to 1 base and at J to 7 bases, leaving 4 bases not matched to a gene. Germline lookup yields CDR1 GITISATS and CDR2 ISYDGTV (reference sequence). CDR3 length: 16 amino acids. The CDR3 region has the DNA TGTGCCTTGTGGGAGGTCGGGGAGTTGGGCAAAAAAATCAAGGTATTT. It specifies CALWEVGELGKKIKVF.

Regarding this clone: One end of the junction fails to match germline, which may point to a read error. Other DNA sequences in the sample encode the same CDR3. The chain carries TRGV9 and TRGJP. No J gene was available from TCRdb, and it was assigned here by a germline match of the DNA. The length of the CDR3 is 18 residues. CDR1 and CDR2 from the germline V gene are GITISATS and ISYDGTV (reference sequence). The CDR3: CALWEVPTQELGKKIKVF. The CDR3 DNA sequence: TGTGCCTTGTGGGAGGTGCCCACTCAAGAGCTGGGCAAAAAAATCAAGGTATTT.

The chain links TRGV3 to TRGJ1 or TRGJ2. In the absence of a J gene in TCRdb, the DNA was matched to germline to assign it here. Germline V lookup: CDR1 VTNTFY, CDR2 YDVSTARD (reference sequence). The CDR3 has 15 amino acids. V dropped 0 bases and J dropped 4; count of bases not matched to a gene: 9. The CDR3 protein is CATWDRPIHYYKKLF. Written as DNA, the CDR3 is TGTGCCACCTGGGACAGGCCGATCCACTATTATAAGAAACTCTTT.

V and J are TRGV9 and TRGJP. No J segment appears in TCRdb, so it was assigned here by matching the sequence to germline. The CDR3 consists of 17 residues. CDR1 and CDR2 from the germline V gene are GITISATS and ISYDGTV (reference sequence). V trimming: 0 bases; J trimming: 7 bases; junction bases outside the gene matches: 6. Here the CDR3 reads CALWEVPKELGKKIKVF. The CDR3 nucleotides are TGTGCCTTGTGGGAGGTGCCTAAGGAGTTGGGCAAAAAAATCAAGGTATTT.

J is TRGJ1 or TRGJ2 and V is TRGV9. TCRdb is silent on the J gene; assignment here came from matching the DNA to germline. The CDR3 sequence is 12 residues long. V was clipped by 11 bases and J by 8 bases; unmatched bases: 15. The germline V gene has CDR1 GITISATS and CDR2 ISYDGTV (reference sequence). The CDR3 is CASCGGTHKKLF. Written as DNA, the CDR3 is TGTGCCTCGTGTGGGGGCACTCATAAGAAACTCTTT.

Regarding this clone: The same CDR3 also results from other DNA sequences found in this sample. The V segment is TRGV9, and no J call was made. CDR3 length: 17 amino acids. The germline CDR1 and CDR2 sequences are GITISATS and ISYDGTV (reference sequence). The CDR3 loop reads CALWEAKQELGKKIKVF. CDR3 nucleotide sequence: TGTGCCTTGTGGGAGGCCAAACAAGAGTTGGGCAAAAAAATAAAGGTATTT.

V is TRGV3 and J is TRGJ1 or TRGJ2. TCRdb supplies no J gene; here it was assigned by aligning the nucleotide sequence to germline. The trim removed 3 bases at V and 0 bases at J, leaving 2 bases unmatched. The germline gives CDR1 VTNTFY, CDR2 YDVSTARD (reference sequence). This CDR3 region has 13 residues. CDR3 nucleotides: TGTGCCACCTGGGACGGGAATTATTATAAGAAACTCTTT. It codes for CATWDGNYYKKLF.

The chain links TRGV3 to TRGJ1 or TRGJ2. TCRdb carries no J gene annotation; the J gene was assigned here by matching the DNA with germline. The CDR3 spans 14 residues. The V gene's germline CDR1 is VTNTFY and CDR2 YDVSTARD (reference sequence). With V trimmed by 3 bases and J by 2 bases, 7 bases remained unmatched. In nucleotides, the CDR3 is TGTGCCACCTGGGACGGACAACATTATTATAAGAAACTCTTT. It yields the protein CATWDGQHYYKKLF.

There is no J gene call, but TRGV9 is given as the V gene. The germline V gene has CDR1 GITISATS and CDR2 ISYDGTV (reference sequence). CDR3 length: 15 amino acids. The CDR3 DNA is TGTGCCTTGTGGGATAAAGAGTTGGGCAAACAAATAAAGGTATTT. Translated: CALWDKELGKQIKVF.

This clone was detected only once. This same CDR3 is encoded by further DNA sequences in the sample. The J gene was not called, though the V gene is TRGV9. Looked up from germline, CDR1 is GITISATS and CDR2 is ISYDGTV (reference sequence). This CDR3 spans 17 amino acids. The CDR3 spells CALWEVRQELGKKIKVF. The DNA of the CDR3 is TGTGCCCTGTGGGAGGTGCGGCAAGAGTTGGGCAAAAAAATAAAGGTATTT.

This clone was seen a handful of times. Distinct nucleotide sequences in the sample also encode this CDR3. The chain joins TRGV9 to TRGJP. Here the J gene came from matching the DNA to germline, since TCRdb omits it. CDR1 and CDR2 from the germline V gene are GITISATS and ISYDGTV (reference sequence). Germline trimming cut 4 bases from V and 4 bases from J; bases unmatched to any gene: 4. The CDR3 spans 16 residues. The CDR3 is CALWDYQELGKKIKVF. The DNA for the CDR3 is TGTGCCTTGTGGGATTATCAAGAGTTGGGCAAAAAAATCAAGGTATTT.

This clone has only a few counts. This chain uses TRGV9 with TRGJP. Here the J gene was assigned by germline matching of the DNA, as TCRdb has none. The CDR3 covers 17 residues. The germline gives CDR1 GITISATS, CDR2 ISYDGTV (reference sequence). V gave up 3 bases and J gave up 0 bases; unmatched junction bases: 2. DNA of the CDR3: TGTGCCTTGTGGGAGTTTGGGCAAGAGTTGGGCAAAAAAATCAAGGTATTT. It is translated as CALWEFGQELGKKIKVF.

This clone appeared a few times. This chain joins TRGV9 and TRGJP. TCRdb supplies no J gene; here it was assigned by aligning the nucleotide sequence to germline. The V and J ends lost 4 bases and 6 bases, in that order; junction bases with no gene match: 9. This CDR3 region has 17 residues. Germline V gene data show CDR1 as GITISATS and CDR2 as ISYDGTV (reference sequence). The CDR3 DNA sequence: TGTGCCTTGTGGGAAAGTTTCCCAGAGTTGGGCAAAAAAATCAAGGTATTT. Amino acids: CALWESFPELGKKIKVF.

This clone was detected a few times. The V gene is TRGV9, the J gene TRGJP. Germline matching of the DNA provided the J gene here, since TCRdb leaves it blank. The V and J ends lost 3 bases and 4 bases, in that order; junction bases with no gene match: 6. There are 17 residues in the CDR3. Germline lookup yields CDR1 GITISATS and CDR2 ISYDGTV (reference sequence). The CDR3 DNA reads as TGTGCCTTGTGGGAGCCCCTACAAGAGTTGGGCAAAAAAATCAAGGTATTT. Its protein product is CALWEPLQELGKKIKVF.

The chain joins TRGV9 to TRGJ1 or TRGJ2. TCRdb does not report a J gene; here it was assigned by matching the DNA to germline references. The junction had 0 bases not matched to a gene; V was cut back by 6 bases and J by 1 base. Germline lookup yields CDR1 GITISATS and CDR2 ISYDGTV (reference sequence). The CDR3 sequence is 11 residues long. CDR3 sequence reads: CALWNYYKKLF. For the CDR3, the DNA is TGTGCCTTGTGGAATTATTATAAGAAACTCTTT.

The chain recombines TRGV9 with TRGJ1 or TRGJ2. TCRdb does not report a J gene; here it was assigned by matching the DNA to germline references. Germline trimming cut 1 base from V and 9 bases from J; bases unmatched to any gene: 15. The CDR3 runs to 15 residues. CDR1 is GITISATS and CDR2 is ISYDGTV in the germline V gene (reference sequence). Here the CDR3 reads CALWEVIIIKSKKLF. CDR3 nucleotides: TGTGCCTTGTGGGAGGTAATTATTATAAAAAGTAAGAAACTCTTT.

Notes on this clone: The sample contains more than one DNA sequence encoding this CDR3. The chain's CDR3 is CALWEVTELGKKIKVF. The DNA of the CDR3 is TGTGCCTTGTGGGAGGTGACGGAGTTGGGCAAAAAAATCAAGGTATTT. The chain recombines TRGV9 with TRGJP. TCRdb leaves out the J gene; it was filled in here by matching the DNA to germline. This CDR3 has 16 residues. Trimming cost V 0 bases and J 7 bases; bases outside gene matches: 3. Germline CDR1 reads GITISATS; CDR2 reads ISYDGTV (reference sequence).

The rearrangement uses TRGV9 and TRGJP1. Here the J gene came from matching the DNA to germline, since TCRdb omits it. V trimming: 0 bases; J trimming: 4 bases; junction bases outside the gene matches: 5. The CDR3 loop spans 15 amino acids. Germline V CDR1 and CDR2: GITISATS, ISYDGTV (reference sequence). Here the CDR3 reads CALWEVRGTGWFKIF. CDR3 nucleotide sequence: TGTGCCTTGTGGGAGGTGCGGGGCACTGGTTGGTTCAAGATATTT.

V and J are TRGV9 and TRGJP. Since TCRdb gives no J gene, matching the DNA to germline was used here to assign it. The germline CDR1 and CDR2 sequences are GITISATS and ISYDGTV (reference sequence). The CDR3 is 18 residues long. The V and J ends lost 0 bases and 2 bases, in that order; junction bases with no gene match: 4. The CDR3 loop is CALWEVTRQELGKKIKVF. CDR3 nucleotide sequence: TGTGCCTTGTGGGAGGTGACTAGGCAAGAGTTGGGCAAAAAAATCAAGGTATTT.

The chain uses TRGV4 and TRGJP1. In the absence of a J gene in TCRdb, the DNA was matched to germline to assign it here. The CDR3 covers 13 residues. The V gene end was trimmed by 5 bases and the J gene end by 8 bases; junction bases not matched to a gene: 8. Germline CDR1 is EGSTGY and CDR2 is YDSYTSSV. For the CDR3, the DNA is TGTGCCACCTGGGGGTTTTCGGGTTGGTTCAAGATATTT. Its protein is CATWGFSGWFKIF.

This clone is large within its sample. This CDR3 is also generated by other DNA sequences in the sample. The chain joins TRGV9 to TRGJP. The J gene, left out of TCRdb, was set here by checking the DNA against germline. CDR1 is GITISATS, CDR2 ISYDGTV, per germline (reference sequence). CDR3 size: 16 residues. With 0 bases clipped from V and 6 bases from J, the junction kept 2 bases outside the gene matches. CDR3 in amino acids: CALWEVGELGKKIKVF. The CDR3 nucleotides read TGTGCCTTGTGGGAGGTGGGAGAGTTGGGCAAAAAAATCAAGGTATTT.

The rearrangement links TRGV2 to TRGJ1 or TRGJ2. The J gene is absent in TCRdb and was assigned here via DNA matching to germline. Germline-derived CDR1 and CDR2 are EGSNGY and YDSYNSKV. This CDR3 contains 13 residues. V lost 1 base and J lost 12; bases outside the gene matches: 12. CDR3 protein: CATWDGPSLGKLF. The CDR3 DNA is TGTGCCACCTGGGACGGCCCTTCCCTCGGGAAACTCTTT.

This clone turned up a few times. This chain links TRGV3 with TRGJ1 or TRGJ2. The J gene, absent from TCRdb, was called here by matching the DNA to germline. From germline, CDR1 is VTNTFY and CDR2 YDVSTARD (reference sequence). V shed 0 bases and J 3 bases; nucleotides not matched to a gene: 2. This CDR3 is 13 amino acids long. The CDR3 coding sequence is TGTGCCACCTGGGACAGGCCTTATTATAAGAAACTCTTT. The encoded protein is CATWDRPYYKKLF.

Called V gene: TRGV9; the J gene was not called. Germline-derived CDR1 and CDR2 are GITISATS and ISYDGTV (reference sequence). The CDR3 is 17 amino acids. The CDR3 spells CALWEVGTELGKQIKVF. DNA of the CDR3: TGTGCCTTGTGGGAGGTGGGGACTGAGTTGGGCAAACAAATAAAGGTATTT.

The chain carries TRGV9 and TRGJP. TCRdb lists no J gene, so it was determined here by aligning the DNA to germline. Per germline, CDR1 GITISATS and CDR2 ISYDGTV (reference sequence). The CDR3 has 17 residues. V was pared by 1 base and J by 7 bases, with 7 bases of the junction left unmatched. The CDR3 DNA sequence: TGTGCCTTGTGGGAGGTCATGGAGGAGTTGGGCAAAAAAATCAAGGTATTT. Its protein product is CALWEVMEELGKKIKVF.